Described below is a single T cell receptor (beta chain) sequence and its context. In TCRdb, the RT-PCR reads were re-called with MiXCR into one record per CDR3 protein. Of around 570,000 distinct CDR3 sequences listed, 7.5% to 8.5% are singletons. This entry comes from a study of response to subunit inactivated influenza vaccine. The CDR3 totals 13 residues. Germline V gene lookup returns CDR1 SGHTA and CDR2 FQGNSA. V gave up 4 bases and J gave up 7 bases; unmatched junction bases: 4. The chain is built from TRBV7-2 and TRBJ1-2, with 9 bases identical to TRBD1. Sequencing was performed on PBMCs from blood, taken roughly 24 months after vaccination. The sequence derives from a man aged 50 to 69 who received an inactivated influenza vaccine. As DNA, the CDR3 is TGTGCCAGCAGCTCTACAGGGGGCGGTGGCTACACCTTC. Translation: CASSSTGGGGYTF.